This T cell receptor (beta chain) was profiled in a study of control samples from healthy donors and cancer patients. Some clones are missing from TCRdb's copy, which holds only in-frame ones; the method was immunoSEQ multiplex PCR. The sample includes some 130,000 clones, roughly 88% seen only once; the top ten take approximately 3.5%. Germline assignment: CDR1 SEHNR and CDR2 FQNEAQ (reference sequence). V dropped 7 bases and J dropped 0 bases, with 9 bases sitting between them. This CDR3 spans 14 amino acids. Material for sequencing was blood. The TCR was taken from a man aged 40-49 years in good health. This chain links TRBV7-9 with TRBJ2-2; D not certain. CDR3 DNA: TGTGCCAGCACAAAGGGTCCGAACACCGGGGAGCTGTTTTTT. Translated: CASTKGPNTGELFF.